This TCR beta chain is from a study of shared clonotypes between healthy human individuals. Using immunoSEQ multiplex PCR, the repertoire was profiled, and TCRdb retains in-frame clones only, with some absent. The sample lists roughly 760,000 clones; 74% were seen once. The germline V gene has CDR1 SNHLY and CDR2 FYNNEI. V was clipped by 7 bases and J by 7 bases; unmatched bases: 8. The CDR3 is made up of 15 amino acids. The V call is TRBV2, the J call TRBJ2-5; 14 positions match TRBD2. The TCR sequence derives from a woman aged 30 to 39 in good health. The sequenced material came from memory CD4+ T cells sorted from blood. Described subset: CD45RA-negative fraction. Here the CDR3 reads CASTGTSGGSGTQYF. Written as DNA, the CDR3 is TGTGCCAGCACAGGGACTAGCGGGGGTTCTGGGACCCAGTACTTC. Filled out from reference TRBV2 and TRBJ2-5, the complete variable domain reads EPEVTQTPSHQVTQMGQEVILRCVPISNHLYFYWYRQILGQKVEFLVSFYNNEISEKSEIFDDQFSVERPDGSNFTLKIRSTKLEDSAMYFCASTGTSGGSGTQYFGPGTRLLVL.